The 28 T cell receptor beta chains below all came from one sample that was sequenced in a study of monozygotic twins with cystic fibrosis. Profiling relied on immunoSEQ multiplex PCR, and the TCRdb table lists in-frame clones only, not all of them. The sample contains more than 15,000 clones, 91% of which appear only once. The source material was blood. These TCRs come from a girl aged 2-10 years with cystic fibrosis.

The CDR3 nucleotides read TGTGCCAGCAGCTTACGTGGATTTGGGACAACTAATGAAAAACTGTTTTTT. Translation gives CASSLRGFGTTNEKLFF. The chain has TRBV7-6 and TRBJ1-4; D not certain. The ends were cut back, 2 bases at V and 0 bases at J, with 13 bases in the middle. Germline CDR1 and CDR2: SGHVS and FNYEAQ. CDR3 length: 17 amino acids.

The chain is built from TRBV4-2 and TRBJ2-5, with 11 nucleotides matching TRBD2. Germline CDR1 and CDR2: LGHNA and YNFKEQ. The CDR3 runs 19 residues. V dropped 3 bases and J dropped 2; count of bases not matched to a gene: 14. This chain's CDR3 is CASSQDLTSGVGRQETQYF. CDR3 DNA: TGTGCCAGCAGCCAGGACCTGACTAGCGGGGTTGGCCGGCAAGAGACCCAGTACTTC.

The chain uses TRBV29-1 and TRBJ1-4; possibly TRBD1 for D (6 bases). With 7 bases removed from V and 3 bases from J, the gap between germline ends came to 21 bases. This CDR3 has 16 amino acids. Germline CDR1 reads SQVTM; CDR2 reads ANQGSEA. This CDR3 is CSARRGAGRPNEKLFF. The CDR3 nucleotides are TGCAGCGCCCGCCGGGGGGCGGGAAGGCCTAATGAAAAACTGTTTTTT.

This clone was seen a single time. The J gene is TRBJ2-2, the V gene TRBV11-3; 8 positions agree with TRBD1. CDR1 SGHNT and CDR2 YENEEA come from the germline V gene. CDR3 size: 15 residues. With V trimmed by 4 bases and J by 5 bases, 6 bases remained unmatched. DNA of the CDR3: TGTGCCAGCAGCTCGCGGCAGGGGGCTACCGGGGAGCTGTTTTTT. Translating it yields CASSSRQGATGELFF.

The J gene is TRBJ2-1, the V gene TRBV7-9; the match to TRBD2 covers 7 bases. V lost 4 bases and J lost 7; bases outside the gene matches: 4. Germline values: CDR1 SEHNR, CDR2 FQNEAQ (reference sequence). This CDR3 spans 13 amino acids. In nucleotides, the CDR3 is TGTGCCAGCAGCTCGGGACTACCAAATGAGCAGTTCTTC. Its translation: CASSSGLPNEQFF.

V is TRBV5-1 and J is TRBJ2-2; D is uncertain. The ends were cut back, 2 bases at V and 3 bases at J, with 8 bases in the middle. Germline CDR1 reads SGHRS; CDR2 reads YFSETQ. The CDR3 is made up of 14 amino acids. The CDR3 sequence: CASSFRVHTGELFF. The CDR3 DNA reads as TGCGCCAGCAGCTTTCGGGTTCACACCGGGGAGCTGTTTTTT.

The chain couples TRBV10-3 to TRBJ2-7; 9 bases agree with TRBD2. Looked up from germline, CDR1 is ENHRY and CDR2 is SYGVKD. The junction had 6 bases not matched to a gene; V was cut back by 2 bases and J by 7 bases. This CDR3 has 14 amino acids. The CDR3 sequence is CAISEEAGGREQYF. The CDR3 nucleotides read TGTGCCATCAGTGAGGAGGCGGGAGGGCGGGAGCAGTACTTC.

The CDR3 protein is CASSPRTWQGGVTEAFF. CDR3 DNA: TGTGCCAGCTCACCACGAACCTGGCAGGGCGGGGTCACTGAAGCTTTCTTT. This chain connects TRBV18 to TRBJ1-1; weak D call: TRBD1 (5 bases). Trimming removed 1 base at V and 4 bases at J, with 19 bases between. The CDR3 covers 17 residues. From germline, CDR1 is KGHSH and CDR2 LQKENI. The complete variable domain, with remaining parts taken from reference TRBV18 and TRBJ1-1, reads NAGVMQNPRHLVRRRGQEARLRCSPMKGHSHVYWYRQLPEEGLKFMVYLQKENIIDESGMPKERFSAEFPKEGPSILRIQQVVRGDSAAYFCASSPRTWQGGVTEAFFGQGTRLTVV.

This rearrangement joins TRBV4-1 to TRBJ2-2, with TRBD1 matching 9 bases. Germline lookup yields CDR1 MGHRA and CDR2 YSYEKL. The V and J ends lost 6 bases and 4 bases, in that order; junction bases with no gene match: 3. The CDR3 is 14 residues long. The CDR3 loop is CASSPDRGTGELFF. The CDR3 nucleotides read TGCGCCAGCAGTCCGGACAGGGGCACCGGGGAGCTGTTTTTT.

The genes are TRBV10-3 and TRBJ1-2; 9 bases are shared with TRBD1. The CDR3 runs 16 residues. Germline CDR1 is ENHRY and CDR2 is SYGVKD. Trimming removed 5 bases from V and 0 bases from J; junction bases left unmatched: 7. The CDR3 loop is CAISPGTGTSNYGYTF. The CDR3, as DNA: TGTGCCATCAGTCCCGGGACAGGGACTTCTAACTATGGCTACACCTTC.

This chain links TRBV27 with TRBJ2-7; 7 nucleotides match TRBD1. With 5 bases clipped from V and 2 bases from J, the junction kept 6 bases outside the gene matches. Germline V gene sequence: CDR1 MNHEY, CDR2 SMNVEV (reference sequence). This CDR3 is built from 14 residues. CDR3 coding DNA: TGTGCCAGCAGTGAAGCCGGGACAGCCTACGAGCAGTACTTC. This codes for CASSEAGTAYEQYF.

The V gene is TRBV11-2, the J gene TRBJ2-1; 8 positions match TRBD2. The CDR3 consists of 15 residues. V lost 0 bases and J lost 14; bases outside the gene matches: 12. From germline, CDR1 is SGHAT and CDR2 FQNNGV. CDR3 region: CASSLDLRTSFDEFF. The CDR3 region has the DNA TGTGCCAGCAGCTTAGATCTCAGGACTAGCTTTGACGAGTTCTTC.

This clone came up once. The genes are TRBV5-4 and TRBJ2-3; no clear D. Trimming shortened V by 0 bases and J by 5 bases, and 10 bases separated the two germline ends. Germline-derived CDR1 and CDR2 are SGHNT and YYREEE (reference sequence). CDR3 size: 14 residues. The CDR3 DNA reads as TGTGCCAGCAGCTTGGGGCTACAAGGAGATACGCAGTATTTT. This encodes CASSLGLQGDTQYF.

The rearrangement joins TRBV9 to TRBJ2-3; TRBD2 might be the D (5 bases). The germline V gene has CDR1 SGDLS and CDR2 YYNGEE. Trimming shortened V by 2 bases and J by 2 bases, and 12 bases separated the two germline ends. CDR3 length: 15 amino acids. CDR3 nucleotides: TGTGCCAGCAGCGTCGACTACACATTCACAGATACGCAGTATTTT. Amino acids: CASSVDYTFTDTQYF. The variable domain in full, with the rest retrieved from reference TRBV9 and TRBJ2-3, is DSGVTQTPKHLITATGQRVTLRCSPRSGDLSVYWYQQSLDQGLQFLIQYYNGEERAKGNILERFSAQQFPDLHSELNLSSLELGDSALYFCASSVDYTFTDTQYFGPGTRLTVL.

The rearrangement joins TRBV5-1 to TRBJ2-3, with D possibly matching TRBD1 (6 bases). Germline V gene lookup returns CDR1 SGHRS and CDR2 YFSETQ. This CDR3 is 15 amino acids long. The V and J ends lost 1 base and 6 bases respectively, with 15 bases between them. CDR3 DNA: TGCGCCAGCAGCTTGATAGGGGGAGCCGCGGATACGCAGTATTTT. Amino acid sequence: CASSLIGGAADTQYF.

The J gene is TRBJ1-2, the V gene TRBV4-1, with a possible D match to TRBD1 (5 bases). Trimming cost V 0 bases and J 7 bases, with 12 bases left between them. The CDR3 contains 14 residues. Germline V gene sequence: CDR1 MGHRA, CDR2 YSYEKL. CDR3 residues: CASSQDRGDPGYTF. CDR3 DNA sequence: TGCGCCAGCAGCCAAGATCGCGGGGACCCTGGCTACACCTTC.

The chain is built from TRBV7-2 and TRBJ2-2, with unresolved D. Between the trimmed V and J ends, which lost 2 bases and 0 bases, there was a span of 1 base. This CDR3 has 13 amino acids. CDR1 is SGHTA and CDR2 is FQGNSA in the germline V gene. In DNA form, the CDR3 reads TGTGCCAGCAGCTTAACGAACACCGGGGAGCTGTTTTTT. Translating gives CASSLTNTGELFF.

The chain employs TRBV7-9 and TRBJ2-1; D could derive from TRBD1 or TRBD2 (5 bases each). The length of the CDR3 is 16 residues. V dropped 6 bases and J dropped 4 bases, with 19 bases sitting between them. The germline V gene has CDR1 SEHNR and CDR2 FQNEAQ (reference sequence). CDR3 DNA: TGTGCCAGCAGGGACAAGGGACGGACGAAATACAATGAGCAGTTCTTC. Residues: CASRDKGRTKYNEQFF. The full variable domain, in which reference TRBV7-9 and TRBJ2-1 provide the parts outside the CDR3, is DTGVSQNPRHKITKRGQNVTFRCDPISEHNRLYWYRQTLGQGPEFLTYFQNEAQLEKSRLLSDRFSAERPKGSFSTLEIQRTEQGDSAMYLCASRDKGRTKYNEQFFGPGTRLTVL.

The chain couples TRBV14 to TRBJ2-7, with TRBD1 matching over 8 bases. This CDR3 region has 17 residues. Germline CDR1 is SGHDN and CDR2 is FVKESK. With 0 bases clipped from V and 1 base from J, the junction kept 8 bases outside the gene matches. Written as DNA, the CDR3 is TGTGCCAGCAGCCAAGATGAGCGGACAGGGCCTTCCTACGAGCAGTACTTC. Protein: CASSQDERTGPSYEQYF.

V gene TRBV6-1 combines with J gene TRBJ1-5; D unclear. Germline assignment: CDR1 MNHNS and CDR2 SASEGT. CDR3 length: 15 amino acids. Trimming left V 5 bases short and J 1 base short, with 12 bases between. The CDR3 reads CASSKRTGSNQPQHF. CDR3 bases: TGTGCCAGCAGTAAACGGACGGGCAGCAATCAGCCCCAGCATTTT.

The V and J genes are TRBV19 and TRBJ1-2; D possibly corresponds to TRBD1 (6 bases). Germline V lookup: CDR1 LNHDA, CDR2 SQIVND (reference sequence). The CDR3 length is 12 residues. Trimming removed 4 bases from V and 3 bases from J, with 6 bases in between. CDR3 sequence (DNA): TGTGCCAGTAGTACAGGGGACTATGGCTACACCTTC. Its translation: CASSTGDYGYTF. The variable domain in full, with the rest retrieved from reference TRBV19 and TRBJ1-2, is DGGITQSPKYLFRKEGQNVTLSCEQNLNHDAMYWYRQDPGQGLRLIYYSQIVNDFQKGDIAEGYSVSREKKESFPLTVTSAQKNPTAFYLCASSTGDYGYTFGSGTRLTVV.

This chain's CDR3 is CASSPFGGYYTEAFF. The DNA for the CDR3 is TGTGCCAGCAGCCCCTTCGGGGGTTATTACACTGAAGCTTTCTTT. The rearrangement links TRBV14 to TRBJ1-1, with D perhaps matching TRBD1 (5 bases). Germline CDR1 SGHDN, CDR2 FVKESK. Trimming stripped 4 bases from V and 3 bases from J, with 15 bases between. The CDR3 runs 15 residues. Combining the CDR3 with reference TRBV14 and TRBJ1-1 gives the whole variable domain EAGVTQFPSHSVIEKGQTVTLRCDPISGHDNLYWYRRVMGKEIKFLLHFVKESKQDESGMPNNRFLAERTGGTYSTLKVQPAELEDSGVYFCASSPFGGYYTEAFFGQGTRLTVV.

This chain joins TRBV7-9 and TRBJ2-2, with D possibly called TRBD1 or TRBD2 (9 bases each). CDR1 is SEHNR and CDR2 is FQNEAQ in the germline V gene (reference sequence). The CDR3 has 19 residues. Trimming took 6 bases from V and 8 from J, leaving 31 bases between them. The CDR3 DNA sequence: TGTGCCAGCAGTAGGGACAGGGTCGGAGTAGCGGGAGTCGCGGGGGAGCTGTTTTTT. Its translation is CASSRDRVGVAGVAGELFF.

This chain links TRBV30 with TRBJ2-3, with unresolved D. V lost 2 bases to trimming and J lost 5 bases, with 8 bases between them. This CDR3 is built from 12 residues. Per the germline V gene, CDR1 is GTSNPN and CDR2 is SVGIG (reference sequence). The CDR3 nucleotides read TGTGCCTGGAGTCCTCTTGAAGATACGCAGTATTTT. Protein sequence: CAWSPLEDTQYF. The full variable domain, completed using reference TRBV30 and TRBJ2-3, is SQTIHQWPATLVQPVGSPLSLECTVEGTSNPNLYWYRQAAGRGLQLLFYSVGIGQISSEVPQNLSASRPQDRQFILSSKKLLLSDSGFYLCAWSPLEDTQYFGPGTRLTVL.

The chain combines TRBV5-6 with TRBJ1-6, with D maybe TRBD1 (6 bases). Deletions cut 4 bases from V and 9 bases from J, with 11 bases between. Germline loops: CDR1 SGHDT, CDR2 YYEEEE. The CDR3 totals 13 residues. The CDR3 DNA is TGTGCCAGCAGCGAGCGGGGGGCTTCACCCCTCCACTTT. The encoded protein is CASSERGASPLHF.

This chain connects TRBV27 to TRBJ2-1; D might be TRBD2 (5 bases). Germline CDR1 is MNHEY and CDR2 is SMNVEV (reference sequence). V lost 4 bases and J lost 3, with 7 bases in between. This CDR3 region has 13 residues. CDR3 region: CASSSGGYNEQFF. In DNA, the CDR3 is TGTGCCAGCAGTTCTGGAGGCTACAATGAGCAGTTCTTC.

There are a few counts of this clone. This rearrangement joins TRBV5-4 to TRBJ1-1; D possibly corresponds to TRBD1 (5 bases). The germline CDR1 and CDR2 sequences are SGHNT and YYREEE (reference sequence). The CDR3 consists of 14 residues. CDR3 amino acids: CASARDSWRTEAFF. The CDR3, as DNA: TGTGCTTCTGCGAGGGACTCCTGGAGGACTGAAGCTTTCTTT.

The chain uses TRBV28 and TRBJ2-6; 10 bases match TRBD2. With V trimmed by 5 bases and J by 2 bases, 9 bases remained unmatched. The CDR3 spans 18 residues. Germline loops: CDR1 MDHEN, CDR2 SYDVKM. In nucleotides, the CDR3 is TGTGCCAGCAGTCTCCTGTCAGCGGGGGGGCCTGGGGCCAACGTCCTGACTTTC. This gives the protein CASSLLSAGGPGANVLTF.